This record covers a single T cell receptor beta chain. What it binds is unknown. TCRdb's copy holds only in-frame clones and misses some; the assay was immunoSEQ multiplex PCR. This table holds 40,000 to 55,000 clones, approximately 93% found once. This sample was taken from a study of human thymus T cells. Findings of the study overall: Thymic and blood repertoires seemed to show skewed V and J gene use.

The V gene's germline CDR1 is SEHNR and CDR2 FQNEAQ (reference sequence). V was pared by 5 bases and J by 5 bases, with 13 bases of the junction left unmatched. The CDR3 consists of 17 residues. Each of the donors was a healthy Finnish infant who was undergoing open corrective cardiac surgery for congenital heart defects. During surgery, about 0.45-1 mL peripheral blood was drawn from four of eight donors. No fixed cell number was used; all available blood leukocytes supplied DNA. The chain carries TRBV7-9 and TRBJ1-5; 9 bases agree with TRBD1. This receptor was identified in a boy less than two years old with a congenital heart defect but otherwise immunologically healthy. The specimen was blood. As DNA, the CDR3 is TGTGCCAGCAGCCGCCCGACAGGGGGAGGGTTCGATCAGCCCCAGCATTTT. It specifies CASSRPTGGGFDQPQHF.